The subject of this entry is one T cell receptor beta chain. Its specificity is unknown. These data belong to a study of regulatory T cells in long-lasting Graves disease. General study points: Thyroid tissue was not studied; only peripheral blood was.

This CDR3 spans 13 amino acids. V was trimmed by 2 bases and J by 4 bases, leaving 9 bases between them. CDR1 is SGDLS and CDR2 is YYNGEE in the germline V gene. According to the study, TCR beta libraries were built with iRepertoire HTBI primers and CDR3-region Arm-PCR. TCRdb re-called the multiplex PCR reads with MiXCR, one entry per CDR3 protein. The table lists hundreds of thousands of distinct CDR3 sequences, about 15% of them singletons. Time point specified: newly diagnosed GD, antithyroid drugs for less than 3 months. The TCR library was prepared using RNA isolated from PBMCs. Another study also made use of these data, one on T cells in Graves' hyperthyroidism and ophthalmopathy. This second study notes: Based on clinical symptoms, serum thyroxine and TRAb, thyroid ultrasound and orbital computed tomography, diagnoses were reached. When the TCR CDR3 underwent first-round RT-PCR, the HTBI primer set was used.

The TCR comes from a man between 18 and 35 years old with Graves disease. The chain carries TRBV9 and TRBJ1-2; D is undetermined. Sequences were derived from peripheral blood mononuclear cells (PBMCs), sampled at new diagnosis, from a patient treated with antithyroid drugs. The DNA of the CDR3 is TGTGCCAGCAGCGTGGAGGGCCGCTATGGCTACACCTTC. It specifies CASSVEGRYGYTF.